Described below is a single TCR beta chain sequence and its context. Germline CDR1 and CDR2: SGHAT and FQNNGV. V was shortened by 4 bases and J by 7 bases, with 21 bases between the two germline ends. This CDR3 is 16 amino acids long. The data belong to a study of cytomegalovirus exposure and HLA in healthy donors. Assay: immunoSEQ multiplex PCR; the TCRdb copy retains only in-frame clones and omits some. The repertoire holds about 360,000 clones, more than 80% seen once, with under 0.95% in the top ten. This sequence originates from a woman between 18 and 29 years old in good health and CMV-seronegative. Input material: PBMCs. This chain connects TRBV11-2 to TRBJ2-3; possible D gene TRBD2, 6 bases. The CDR3 coding sequence is TGTGCCAGCAGCTACGTGGCCGGGGGTATAGGAAATACGCAGTATTTT. Protein sequence: CASSYVAGGIGNTQYF. Together with reference TRBV11-2 and TRBJ2-3, the CDR3 gives the full variable domain: EAGVAQSPRYKIIEKRQSVAFWCNPISGHATLYWYQQILGQGPKLLIQFQNNGVVDDSQLPKDRFSAERLKGVDSTLKIQPAKLEDSAVYLCASSYVAGGIGNTQYFGPGTRLTVL.